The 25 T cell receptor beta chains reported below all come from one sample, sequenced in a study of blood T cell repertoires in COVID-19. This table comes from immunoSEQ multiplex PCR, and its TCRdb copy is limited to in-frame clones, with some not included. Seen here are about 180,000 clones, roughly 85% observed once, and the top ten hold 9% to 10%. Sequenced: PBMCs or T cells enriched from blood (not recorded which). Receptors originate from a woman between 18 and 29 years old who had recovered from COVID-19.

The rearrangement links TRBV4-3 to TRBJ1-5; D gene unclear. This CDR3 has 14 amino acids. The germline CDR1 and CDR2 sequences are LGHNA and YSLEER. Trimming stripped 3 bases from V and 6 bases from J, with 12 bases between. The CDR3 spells CASSQVEGGQPQHF. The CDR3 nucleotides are TGCGCCAGCAGCCAGGTAGAAGGAGGTCAGCCCCAGCATTTT.

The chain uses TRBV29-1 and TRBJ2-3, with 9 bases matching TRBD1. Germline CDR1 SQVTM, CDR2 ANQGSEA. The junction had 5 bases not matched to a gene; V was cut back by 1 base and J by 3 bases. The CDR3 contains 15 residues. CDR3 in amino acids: CSVEARTGETDTQYF. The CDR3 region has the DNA TGCAGCGTTGAAGCCCGGACAGGGGAAACAGATACGCAGTATTTT.

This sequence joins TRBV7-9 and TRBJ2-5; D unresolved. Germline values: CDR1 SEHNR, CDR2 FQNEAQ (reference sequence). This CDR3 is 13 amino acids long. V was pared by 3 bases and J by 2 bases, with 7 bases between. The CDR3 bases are TGTGCCAGCAGCTTCCCCGAGCAAGAGACCCAGTACTTC. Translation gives CASSFPEQETQYF.

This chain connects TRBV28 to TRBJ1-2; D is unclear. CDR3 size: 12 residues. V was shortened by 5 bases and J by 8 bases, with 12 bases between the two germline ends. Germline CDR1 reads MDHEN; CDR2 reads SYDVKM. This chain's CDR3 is CASSGVPRGYTF. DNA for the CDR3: TGTGCCAGCAGTGGAGTACCGAGGGGCTACACCTTC.

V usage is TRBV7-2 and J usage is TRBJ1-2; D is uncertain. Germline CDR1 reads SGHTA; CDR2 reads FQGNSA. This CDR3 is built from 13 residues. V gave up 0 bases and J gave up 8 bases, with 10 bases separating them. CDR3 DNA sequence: TGTGCCAGCAGCTTAGCGGGCAGCCACGGCTACACCTTC. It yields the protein CASSLAGSHGYTF.

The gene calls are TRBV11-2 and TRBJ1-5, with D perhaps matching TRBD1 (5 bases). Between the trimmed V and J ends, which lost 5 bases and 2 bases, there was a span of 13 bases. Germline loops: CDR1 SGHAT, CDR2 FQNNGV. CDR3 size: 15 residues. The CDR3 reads CASSLMGGGNQPQHF. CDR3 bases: TGTGCCAGCAGCCTAATGGGAGGGGGCAATCAGCCCCAGCATTTT.

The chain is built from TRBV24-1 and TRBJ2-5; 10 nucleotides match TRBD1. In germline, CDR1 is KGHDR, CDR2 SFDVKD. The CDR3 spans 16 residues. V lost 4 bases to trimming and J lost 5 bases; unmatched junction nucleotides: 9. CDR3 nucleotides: TGTGCCACCAGTGACTTAATGACAGGGGGCATTGAGACCCAGTACTTC. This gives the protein CATSDLMTGGIETQYF.

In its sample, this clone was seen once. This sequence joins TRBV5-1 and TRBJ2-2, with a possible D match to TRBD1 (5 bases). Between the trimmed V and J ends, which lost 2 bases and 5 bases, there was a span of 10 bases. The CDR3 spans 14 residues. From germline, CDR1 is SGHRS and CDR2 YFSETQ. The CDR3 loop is CASSFGQLTGELFF. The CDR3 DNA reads TGCGCCAGCAGCTTTGGACAACTGACCGGGGAGCTGTTTTTT. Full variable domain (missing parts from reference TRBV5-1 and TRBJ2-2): KAGVTQTPRYLIKTRGQQVTLSCSPISGHRSVSWYQQTPGQGLQFLFEYFSETQRNKGNFPGRFSGRQFSNSRSEMNVSTLELGDSALYLCASSFGQLTGELFFGEGSRLTVL.

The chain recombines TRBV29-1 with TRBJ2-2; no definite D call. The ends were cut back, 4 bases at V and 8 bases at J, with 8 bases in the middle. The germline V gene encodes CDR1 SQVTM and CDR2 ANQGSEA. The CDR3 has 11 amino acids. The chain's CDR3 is CSVGALGELFF. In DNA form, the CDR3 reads TGCAGCGTTGGAGCCCTTGGGGAGCTGTTTTTT.

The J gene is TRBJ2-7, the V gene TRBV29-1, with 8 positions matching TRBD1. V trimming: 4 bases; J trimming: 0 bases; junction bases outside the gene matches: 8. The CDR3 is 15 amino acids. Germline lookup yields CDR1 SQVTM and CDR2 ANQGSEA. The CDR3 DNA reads TGCAGCGTTGCGGGGACAGGCAGGACCTCCTACGAGCAGTACTTC. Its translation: CSVAGTGRTSYEQYF.

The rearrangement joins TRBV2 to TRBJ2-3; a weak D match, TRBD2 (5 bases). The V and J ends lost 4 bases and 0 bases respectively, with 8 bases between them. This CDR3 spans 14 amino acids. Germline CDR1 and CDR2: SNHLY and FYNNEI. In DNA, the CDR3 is TGTGCCAGCAGTGCAACTAGTAGCACAGATACGCAGTATTTT. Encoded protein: CASSATSSTDTQYF.

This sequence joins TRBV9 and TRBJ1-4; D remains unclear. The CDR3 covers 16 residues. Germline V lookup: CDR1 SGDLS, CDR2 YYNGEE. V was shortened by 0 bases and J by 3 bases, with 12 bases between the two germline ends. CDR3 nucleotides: TGTGCCAGCAGCGTAGGGCCTATCGGAGCTAATGAAAAACTGTTTTTT. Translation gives CASSVGPIGANEKLFF. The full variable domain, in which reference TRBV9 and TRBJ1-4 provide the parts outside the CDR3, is DSGVTQTPKHLITATGQRVTLRCSPRSGDLSVYWYQQSLDQGLQFLIQYYNGEERAKGNILERFSAQQFPDLHSELNLSSLELGDSALYFCASSVGPIGANEKLFFGSGTQLSVL.

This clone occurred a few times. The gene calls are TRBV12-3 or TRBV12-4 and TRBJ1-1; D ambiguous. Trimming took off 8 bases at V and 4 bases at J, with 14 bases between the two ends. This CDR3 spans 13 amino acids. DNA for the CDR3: TGTGCCAGCGGGATGGGGAGAGGCACTGAAGCTTTCTTT. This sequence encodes CASGMGRGTEAFF.

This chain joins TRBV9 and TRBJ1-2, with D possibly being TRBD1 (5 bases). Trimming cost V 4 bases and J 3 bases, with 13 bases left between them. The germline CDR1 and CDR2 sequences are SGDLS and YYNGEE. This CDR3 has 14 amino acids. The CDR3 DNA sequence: TGTGCCAGCAGCCCCTCGGGGGGTTACTATGGCTACACCTTC. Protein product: CASSPSGGYYGYTF.

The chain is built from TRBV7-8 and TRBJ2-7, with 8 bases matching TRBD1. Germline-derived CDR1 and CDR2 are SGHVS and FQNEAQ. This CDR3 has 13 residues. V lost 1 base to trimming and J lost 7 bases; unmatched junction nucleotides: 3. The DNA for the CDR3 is TGTGCCAGCAGCTTAGGACAGGGGTGGGAGCAGTACTTC. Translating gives CASSLGQGWEQYF. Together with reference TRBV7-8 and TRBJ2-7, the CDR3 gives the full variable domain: GAGVSQSPRYKVAKRGQDVALRCDPISGHVSLFWYQQALGQGPEFLTYFQNEAQLDKSGLPSDRFFAERPEGSVSTLKIQRTQQEDSAVYLCASSLGQGWEQYFGPGTRLTVT.

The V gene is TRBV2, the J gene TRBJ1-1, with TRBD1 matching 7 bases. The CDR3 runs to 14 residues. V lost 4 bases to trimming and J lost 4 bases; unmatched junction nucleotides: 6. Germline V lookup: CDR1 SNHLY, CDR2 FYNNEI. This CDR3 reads CASSGTGGITEAFF. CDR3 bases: TGTGCCAGCAGTGGGACAGGAGGAATCACTGAAGCTTTCTTT. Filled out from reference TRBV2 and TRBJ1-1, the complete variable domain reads EPEVTQTPSHQVTQMGQEVILRCVPISNHLYFYWYRQILGQKVEFLVSFYNNEISEKSEIFDDQFSVERPDGSNFTLKIRSTKLEDSAMYFCASSGTGGITEAFFGQGTRLTVV.

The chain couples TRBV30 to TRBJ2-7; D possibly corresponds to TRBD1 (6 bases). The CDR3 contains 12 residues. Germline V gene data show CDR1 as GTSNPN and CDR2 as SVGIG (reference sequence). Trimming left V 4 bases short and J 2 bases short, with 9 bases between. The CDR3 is CAWNQGPYEQYF. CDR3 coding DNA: TGTGCCTGGAATCAGGGGCCCTACGAGCAGTACTTC.

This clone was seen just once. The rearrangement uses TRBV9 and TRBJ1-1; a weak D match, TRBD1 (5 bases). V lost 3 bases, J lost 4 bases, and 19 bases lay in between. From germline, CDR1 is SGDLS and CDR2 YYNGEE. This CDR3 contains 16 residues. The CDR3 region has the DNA TGTGCCAGCAGCGCGTGGATCAGGGCCTGGGGCACTGAAGCTTTCTTT. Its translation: CASSAWIRAWGTEAFF.

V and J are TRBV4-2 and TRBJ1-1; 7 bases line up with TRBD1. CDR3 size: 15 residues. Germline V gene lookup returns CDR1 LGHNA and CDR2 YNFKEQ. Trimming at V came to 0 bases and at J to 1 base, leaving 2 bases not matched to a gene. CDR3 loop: CASSQDGTANTEAFF. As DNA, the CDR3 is TGTGCCAGCAGCCAAGATGGGACAGCGAACACTGAAGCTTTCTTT.

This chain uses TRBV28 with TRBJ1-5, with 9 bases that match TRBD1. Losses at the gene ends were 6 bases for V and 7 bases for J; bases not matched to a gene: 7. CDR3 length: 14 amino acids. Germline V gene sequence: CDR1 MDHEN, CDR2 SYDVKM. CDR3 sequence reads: CASSYGTGLQPQHF. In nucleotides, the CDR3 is TGTGCCAGCAGCTACGGGACAGGGTTGCAGCCCCAGCATTTT.

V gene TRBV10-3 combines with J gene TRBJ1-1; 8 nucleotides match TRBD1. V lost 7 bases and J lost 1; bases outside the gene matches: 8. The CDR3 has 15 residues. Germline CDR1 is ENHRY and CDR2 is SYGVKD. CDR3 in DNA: TGTGCCATCAATAACCTCGGGACAGGGAACACTGAAGCTTTCTTT. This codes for CAINNLGTGNTEAFF.

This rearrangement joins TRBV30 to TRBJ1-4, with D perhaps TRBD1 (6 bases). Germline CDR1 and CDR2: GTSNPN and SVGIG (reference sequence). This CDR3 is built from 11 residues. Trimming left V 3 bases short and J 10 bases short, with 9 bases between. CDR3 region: CAWRGAGKLFF. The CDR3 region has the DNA TGTGCCTGGAGGGGGGCCGGAAAACTGTTTTTT.

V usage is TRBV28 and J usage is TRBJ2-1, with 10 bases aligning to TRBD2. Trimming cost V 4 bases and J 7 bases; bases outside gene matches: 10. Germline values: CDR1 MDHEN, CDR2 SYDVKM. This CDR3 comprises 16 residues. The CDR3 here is CASSSGGSGRWNEQFF. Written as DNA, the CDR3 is TGTGCCAGCAGTTCCGGGGGTAGCGGGAGGTGGAATGAGCAGTTCTTC.

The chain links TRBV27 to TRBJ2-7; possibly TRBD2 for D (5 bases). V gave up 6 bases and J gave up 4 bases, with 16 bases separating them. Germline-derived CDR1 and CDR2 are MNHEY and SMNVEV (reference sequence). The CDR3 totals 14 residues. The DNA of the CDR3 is TGTGCCAGCAGGTTCAGTCTAGCCGTATACGAGCAGTACTTC. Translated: CASRFSLAVYEQYF.

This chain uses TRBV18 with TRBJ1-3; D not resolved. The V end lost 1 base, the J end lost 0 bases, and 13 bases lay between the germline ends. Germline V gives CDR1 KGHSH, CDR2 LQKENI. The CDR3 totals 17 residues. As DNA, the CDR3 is TGTGCCAGCTCACCACAACAGACGGATGTCTCTGGAAACACCATATATTTT. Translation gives CASSPQQTDVSGNTIYF.